There are a few counts of the clone carrying this T cell receptor (beta chain). The same CDR3 arises from other DNA sequences in this sample as well. V was trimmed by 1 base and J by 1 base, leaving 8 bases between them. The germline CDR1 and CDR2 sequences are SGHRS and YFSETQ. CDR3 length: 14 residues. This sample stems from a study of blood T cell repertoires in COVID-19. Overall study context: Whether acute or convalescent, the COVID-19 samples came from the United States, Italy and Spain. T cells, B-cell-depleted T cells, or PBMCs supplied cDNA or gDNA.

Measured with immunoSEQ multiplex PCR; TCRdb has only the in-frame clones, and not every one. The sample gives fewer than 350,000 clones, about nine tenths of which show up once; 1.7% is in the top ten. Recruits, aged roughly 18 to 95 years, lived in 20 to 30 US areas. Donors in Cohort 3 counted as recovered after two negative PCRs, clearance, or symptom resolution. The receptor was isolated from a woman aged 40 to 55 who had recovered from COVID-19. The chain couples TRBV5-1 to TRBJ1-1, with a tentative D call TRBD1 (5 bases). The sequencing input was PBMCs or T cells enriched from blood (not recorded which). This CDR3 reads CASSLQGGNTEAFF. CDR3 DNA: TGCGCCAGCAGCTTGCAGGGTGGGAACACTGAAGCTTTCTTT. The full variable domain, rest sourced from reference TRBV5-1 and TRBJ1-1, is KAGVTQTPRYLIKTRGQQVTLSCSPISGHRSVSWYQQTPGQGLQFLFEYFSETQRNKGNFPGRFSGRQFSNSRSEMNVSTLELGDSALYLCASSLQGGNTEAFFGQGTRLTVV.